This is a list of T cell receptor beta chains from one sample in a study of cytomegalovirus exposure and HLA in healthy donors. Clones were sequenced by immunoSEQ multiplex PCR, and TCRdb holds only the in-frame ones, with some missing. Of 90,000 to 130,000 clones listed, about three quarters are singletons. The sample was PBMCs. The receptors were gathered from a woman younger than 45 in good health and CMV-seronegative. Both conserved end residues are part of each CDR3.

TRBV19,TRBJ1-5,CASIDRPYSNQPQHF
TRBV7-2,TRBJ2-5,CASSLQVLETQYF
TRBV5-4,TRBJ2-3,CASSRTWTSGVTDTQYF
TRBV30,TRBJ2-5,CAWGRGETQYF
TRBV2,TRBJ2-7,CASSRDRSYEQYF
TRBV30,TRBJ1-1,CAWRAGMNTEAFF
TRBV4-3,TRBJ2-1,CASSQDRLAGAYNEQFF
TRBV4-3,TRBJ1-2,CASSQDTARAGYTF
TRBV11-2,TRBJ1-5,CASSLEPSSNQPQHF
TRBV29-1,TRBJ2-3,CSVDPARPRTDTQYF
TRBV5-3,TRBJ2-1,CARSLTWTSGADEQFF
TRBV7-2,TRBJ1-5,CASSEDTHQPQHF
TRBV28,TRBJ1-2,CASSGQNTPYGYTF
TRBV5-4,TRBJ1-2,CASSGREAGGYTF
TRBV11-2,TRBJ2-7,CASSLTALGSYEQYF
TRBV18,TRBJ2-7,CASSSQGYEQYF
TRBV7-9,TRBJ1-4,CASSPGANEKLFF
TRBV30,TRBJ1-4,CAWSVTSSNEKLFF
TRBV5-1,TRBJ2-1,CASSLAGEGPYNEQFF
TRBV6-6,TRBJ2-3,CASSQGSRTQYF
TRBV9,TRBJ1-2,CASSRGQGRGYTF
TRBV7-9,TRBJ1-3,CASSTDRGQATGNTIYF